This T cell receptor (beta chain) was profiled in a study of cytotoxic CD8 clonotypes in ibrutinib-treated CLL. About the study: Response sampling took place at median 12 months of treatment, range 6 to 36. Per sample, productive templates averaged approximately 260,000 and productive rearrangements averaged approximately 100,000.

This clone was counted between two and nine times. Its target is unknown. Frozen-stored PBMCs produced roughly 2 micrograms of genomic DNA for TCR beta libraries. The repertoire was sequenced with immunoSEQ multiplex PCR; TCRdb's copy has only in-frame clones and lacks some. The data show hundreds of thousands of clones, approximately 80% seen once. Study-wide points: Under treatment, the uncommon public clonotypes either contracted or remained stable.

Per germline, CDR1 SGDLS and CDR2 YYNGEE. V was pared by 0 bases and J by 0 bases, with 1 base between. This CDR3 is 13 amino acids long. This receptor was taken from a human donor with chronic lymphocytic leukemia. The sample in question was PBMCs, obtained before ibrutinib treatment. The chain employs TRBV9 and TRBJ1-3; D is unclear. The CDR3 loop reads CASSVGSGNTIYF. The CDR3 bases are TGTGCCAGCAGCGTAGGCTCTGGAAACACCATATATTTT.